A single sample gave rise to the 27 T cell receptor beta chains below, sequenced in a study of PD-1 blockade in classical Hodgkin lymphoma. As for time point: cycle 4 day 1 (C4D1), after 6 weeks of nivolumab. Brentuximab vedotin exposure varied among the patients, all of whom had relapsed after autologous stem cell transplantation. Profiling relied on immunoSEQ multiplex PCR, and the TCRdb table lists in-frame clones only, not all of them. The profile shows 34,000 or so clones, around 81% of them singletons. This sample comprised peripheral blood mononuclear cells (PBMCs), obtained before the fourth cycle of nivolumab. The receptors shown here come from a human donor with classical Hodgkin lymphoma.

This clone was detected a few times. The chain has TRBV30 and TRBJ2-1, with unresolved D. The CDR3 contains 12 residues. V was clipped by 3 bases and J by 10 bases, with 13 bases between them. Germline loops: CDR1 GTSNPN, CDR2 SVGIG (reference sequence). Written as DNA, the CDR3 is TGTGCCTGGAGCCCCCAGGCTGGGGAGCAGTTCTTC. Its protein is CAWSPQAGEQFF.

This clone showed up just a few times. The V gene is TRBV18, the J gene TRBJ1-2; D unclear. Germline V lookup: CDR1 KGHSH, CDR2 LQKENI. The germline V and J ends were trimmed by 3 bases and 4 bases, with 6 bases remaining between them. This CDR3 spans 12 amino acids. CDR3 nucleotide sequence: TGTGCCAGCTCACCCTCTAGCTATGGCTACACCTTC. It specifies CASSPSSYGYTF.

A single count supports this clone. The chain combines TRBV2 with TRBJ1-4; 10 positions agree with TRBD1. The CDR3 length is 15 residues. In germline, CDR1 is SNHLY, CDR2 FYNNEI. Trimming removed 6 bases from V and 7 bases from J; junction bases left unmatched: 8. The CDR3 reads CASSPDRGLTEKLFF. CDR3 nucleotides: TGTGCCAGCAGCCCTGACAGGGGGCTAACTGAAAAACTGTTTTTT.

The V and J genes are TRBV11-2 and TRBJ2-5; D not resolved. Germline V gene data show CDR1 as SGHAT and CDR2 as FQNNGV. Trimming cost V 3 bases and J 1 base, with 0 bases left between them. CDR3 size: 11 residues. CDR3 residues: CASSFQETQYF. CDR3 in DNA: TGTGCCAGCAGCTTCCAAGAGACCCAGTACTTC.

The chain recombines TRBV7-6 with TRBJ2-6; the D gene could be TRBD1 or TRBD2 (5 bases each). Trimming took off 2 bases at V and 0 bases at J, with 11 bases between the two ends. This CDR3 contains 17 residues. Germline values: CDR1 SGHVS, CDR2 FNYEAQ. This chain's CDR3 is CASSLRTGGSGANVLTF. The CDR3 DNA reads as TGTGCCAGCAGCTTAAGGACTGGGGGCTCTGGGGCCAACGTCCTGACTTTC.

The chain couples TRBV2 to TRBJ1-1; no reliable D call. This CDR3 region has 14 residues. Trimming removed 5 bases at V and 0 bases at J, with 10 bases between. Germline V CDR1 and CDR2: SNHLY, FYNNEI. The CDR3 spells CASSRGSLNTEAFF. Here the CDR3 DNA reads TGTGCCAGCAGTAGAGGATCCCTGAACACTGAAGCTTTCTTT.

This clone was detected only once. The chain carries TRBV5-4 and TRBJ2-1, with a weak D call TRBD1 (5 bases). V lost 0 bases and J 8 bases, leaving 9 bases between the germline ends. In germline, CDR1 is SGHNT, CDR2 YYREEE (reference sequence). The CDR3 is made up of 13 amino acids. CDR3 region: CASSLDRWDEQFF. CDR3 sequence (DNA): TGTGCCAGCAGCTTGGACAGGTGGGATGAGCAGTTCTTC. Drawing the rest from reference TRBV5-4 and TRBJ2-1, the complete variable domain is ETGVTQSPTHLIKTRGQQVTLRCSSQSGHNTVSWYQQALGQGPQFIFQYYREEENGRGNFPPRFSGLQFPNYSSELNVNALELDDSALYLCASSLDRWDEQFFGPGTRLTVL.

This clone showed up just a few times. The chain recombines TRBV7-2 with TRBJ1-5, with D unresolved. The V and J ends lost 6 bases and 6 bases respectively, with 15 bases between them. CDR1 is SGHTA and CDR2 is FQGNSA in the germline V gene. The CDR3 totals 14 residues. CDR3 region: CASRADAGSQPQHF. CDR3 in DNA: TGTGCCAGCAGGGCGGACGCAGGTAGTCAGCCCCAGCATTTT.

The rearrangement joins TRBV4-3 to TRBJ2-1, with 9 nucleotides matching TRBD2. The CDR3 loop spans 16 amino acids. V shed 4 bases, J shed 3 bases, and the junction held 7 bases outside the gene matches. The germline V gene encodes CDR1 LGHNA and CDR2 YSLEER. CDR3: CASSRNPAGGYNEQFF. The DNA for the CDR3 is TGCGCCAGCAGCCGCAACCCAGCGGGGGGCTACAATGAGCAGTTCTTC.

The rearrangement uses TRBV5-4 and TRBJ2-5, with D possibly TRBD1 on 6 matching bases. The length of the CDR3 is 14 residues. Per the germline V gene, CDR1 is SGHNT and CDR2 is YYREEE (reference sequence). Trimming left V 1 base short and J 5 bases short, with 12 bases between. The CDR3 loop reads CASSLLGAEETQYF. For the CDR3, the DNA is TGTGCCAGCAGCTTGCTGGGGGCTGAGGAGACCCAGTACTTC.

The chain couples TRBV9 to TRBJ1-3; tentatively, D is TRBD1 (5 bases). CDR3 size: 16 residues. Germline CDR1 reads SGDLS; CDR2 reads YYNGEE. Trimming left V 4 bases short and J 0 bases short, with 14 bases between. Here the CDR3 reads CASSKGPTVSGNTIYF. For the CDR3, the DNA is TGTGCCAGCAGCAAGGGACCGACGGTCTCTGGAAACACCATATATTTT.

In regard to this clone: The missing conserved phenylalanine or tryptophan at the end of this CDR3 makes a read error likely. The chain is built from TRBV10-3 and TRBJ1-6; D is ambiguous. V was cut by 0 bases and J by 6 bases, with 9 bases left in between. The CDR3 extends over 15 amino acids. Germline values: CDR1 ENHRY, CDR2 SYGVKD. CDR3 nucleotides: TGTGCCATCAGTGAGTCGAACGCGTTTAATTCACCCCTCCACCTT. Protein sequence: CAISESNAFNSPLHL.

V usage is TRBV7-2 and J usage is TRBJ1-4, with D maybe TRBD1 (5 bases). The V gene lost 1 base and the J gene lost 8 bases, with 17 bases spanning the gap. Germline CDR1 reads SGHTA; CDR2 reads FQGNSA. The CDR3 length is 16 residues. The DNA of the CDR3 is TGTGCCAGCAGCTTAGTTGGGGCAGGGTGGGACGAAAAACTGTTTTTT. This gives the protein CASSLVGAGWDEKLFF.

The chain links TRBV19 to TRBJ1-1; 7 nucleotides match TRBD1. The CDR3 spans 12 residues. After removal of 6 bases from V and 7 bases from J, the junction contained 5 bases not matched to a gene. Germline V gives CDR1 LNHDA, CDR2 SQIVND (reference sequence). The CDR3 region has the DNA TGTGCCAGTAGCCGGGACAGACTTGAAGCTTTCTTT. Encoded protein: CASSRDRLEAFF.

The chain has TRBV5-6 and TRBJ1-3; no reliable D call. V was clipped by 5 bases and J by 3 bases, with 9 bases between them. The germline gives CDR1 SGHDT, CDR2 YYEEEE. The CDR3 contains 13 residues. Here the CDR3 reads CASRPPVGNTIYF. DNA of the CDR3: TGTGCCAGCAGGCCCCCGGTTGGAAACACCATATATTTT.

This chain joins TRBV7-2 and TRBJ1-1; D remains unclear. Germline loops: CDR1 SGHTA, CDR2 FQGNSA. The CDR3 is made up of 14 amino acids. V shed 2 bases and J shed 3 bases, with 10 bases lying between them. The CDR3, as DNA: TGTGCCAGCAGCTTATTACCAGATGACACTGAAGCTTTCTTT. Translation gives CASSLLPDDTEAFF.

The chain links TRBV4-2 to TRBJ2-7; no clear D gene. The CDR3 has 15 amino acids. Germline CDR1 and CDR2: LGHNA and YNFKEQ. V was cut by 0 bases and J by 2 bases, with 11 bases left in between. CDR3 loop: CASSQEYFETYEQYF. CDR3 DNA: TGTGCCAGCAGCCAAGAATACTTCGAGACCTACGAGCAGTACTTC.

The gene calls are TRBV7-8 and TRBJ2-5; D is unclear. The V end was cut by 11 bases, the J end by 5 bases, with 9 bases between. The CDR3 loop spans 10 amino acids. Germline loops: CDR1 SGHVS, CDR2 FQNEAQ. CDR3 sequence (DNA): TGTGCCGTCACTGGTGAGACCCAGTACTTC. The encoded protein is CAVTGETQYF.

The rearrangement uses TRBV7-9 and TRBJ2-5; D is perhaps TRBD2 (6 bases). V lost 4 bases to trimming and J lost 5 bases, with 11 bases between them. CDR1 is SEHNR, CDR2 FQNEAQ, per germline (reference sequence). This CDR3 is 13 amino acids long. The CDR3 region has the DNA TGTGCCAGCAGCTCCCAGGGACTGGAGACCCAGTACTTC. Translated: CASSSQGLETQYF.

This clone was counted a single time. The rearrangement links TRBV7-2 to TRBJ2-7, with D possibly being TRBD1 (5 bases). The CDR3 runs to 14 residues. Trimming removed 5 bases from V and 5 bases from J, with 16 bases in between. Per germline, CDR1 SGHTA and CDR2 FQGNSA. CDR3 DNA: TGTGCCAGCAGCAGATTCAATGGGGCGGACGAGCAGTACTTC. It encodes CASSRFNGADEQYF.

This clone was counted a single time. V gene TRBV7-2 combines with J gene TRBJ1-2; 9 bases match TRBD1. Per germline, CDR1 SGHTA and CDR2 FQGNSA. The CDR3 sequence is 15 residues long. V gave up 2 bases and J gave up 8 bases; unmatched junction bases: 9. The CDR3 here is CASSLNRGLRGGYTF. The CDR3 nucleotides read TGTGCCAGCAGCTTAAACAGGGGGCTCCGTGGGGGCTACACCTTC.

The V call is TRBV7-9, the J call TRBJ2-3; D might be TRBD1 (6 bases). Germline V CDR1 and CDR2: SEHNR, FQNEAQ (reference sequence). Trimming cost V 4 bases and J 3 bases, with 11 bases left between them. This CDR3 is 14 amino acids long. In DNA, the CDR3 is TGTGCCAGCAGCTCCCGACAGGAGACAGATACGCAGTATTTT. Its translation: CASSSRQETDTQYF. The full variable domain, its missing parts supplied by reference TRBV7-9 and TRBJ2-3, is DTGVSQNPRHKITKRGQNVTFRCDPISEHNRLYWYRQTLGQGPEFLTYFQNEAQLEKSRLLSDRFSAERPKGSFSTLEIQRTEQGDSAMYLCASSSRQETDTQYFGPGTRLTVL.

This chain connects TRBV7-6 to TRBJ2-7; D gene uncertain. Germline values: CDR1 SGHVS, CDR2 FNYEAQ. V lost 7 bases to trimming and J lost 5 bases, with 21 bases between them. The CDR3 is made up of 15 amino acids. This chain's CDR3 is CASIPKFGPLHEQYV. The CDR3 DNA reads as TGTGCCAGCATCCCGAAGTTTGGGCCGTTACACGAGCAGTACGTC.

This clone is classed as medium-sized (0.01 to 0.1%). This rearrangement joins TRBV19 to TRBJ1-5, with a tentative D call TRBD1 (5 bases). Germline V gene data show CDR1 as LNHDA and CDR2 as SQIVND (reference sequence). The CDR3 spans 20 residues. Trimming removed 1 base from V and 5 bases from J, with 27 bases in between. The CDR3 DNA follows: TGTGCCAGTAGTATAGGGGTACGTAAAAGTGGGGACGAGGAGGATCAGCCCCAGCATTTT. Its translation: CASSIGVRKSGDEEDQPQHF.

The chain links TRBV28 to TRBJ2-5; no firm D call. Near its end, the DNA agrees better with TRBJ2-7, so the J call may be wrong. CDR1 and CDR2 from the germline V gene are MDHEN and SYDVKM. This CDR3 comprises 17 residues. The CDR3 region is CASSISRWGSSSYEQYF. CDR3 nucleotides: TGTGCCAGCAGTATCTCAAGGTGGGGTTCTAGCTCCTACGAGCAGTACTTC.

In this sample, this clone turned up once. V gene TRBV19 combines with J gene TRBJ2-7; D is undetermined. Between the trimmed V and J ends, which lost 5 bases and 3 bases, there was a span of 14 bases. The CDR3 contains 14 residues. CDR1 is LNHDA, CDR2 SQIVND, per germline (reference sequence). The CDR3 here is CASSGRQDHYEQYF. CDR3 sequence (DNA): TGTGCCAGTAGTGGACGTCAGGACCACTACGAGCAGTACTTC. Full variable domain (rest looked up from reference TRBV19 and TRBJ2-7): DGGITQSPKYLFRKEGQNVTLSCEQNLNHDAMYWYRQDPGQGLRLIYYSQIVNDFQKGDIAEGYSVSREKKESFPLTVTSAQKNPTAFYLCASSGRQDHYEQYFGPGTRLTVT.

Concerning this clone itself: One junction end does not reproduce the germline sequence, and a read error may be involved. The V call is TRBV7-7, the J call TRBJ2-3; the match to TRBD2 covers 10 bases. The CDR3 has 15 amino acids. CDR1 is SSHAT, CDR2 FNYEAQ, per germline (reference sequence). CDR3 loop: CASSTGTSGTDTQYF. The DNA for the CDR3 is TGTGCTAGCAGCACCGGGACTAGCGGCACAGATACGCAGTATTTT.